This T cell receptor (beta chain) appears in the sequencing data of a study of T-cell memory formation after mild COVID-19. On the study more broadly: Largely, the TCR clusters proved donor specific.

Study-level points and caveats: Contracting CD8+ clones were enriched in EMRA, CD4+ mainly in CM and EM.

A word on this clonotype: Its target is unknown.

The 5'RACE method, run with constant-segment primers, produced TCR alpha and TCR beta cDNA libraries (carrying sample barcodes and UMIs). TCRdb ran MiXCR on the 5' RACE reads and lists one entry per CDR3 protein. The sample lists a few hundred thousand distinct CDR3 sequences; roughly 15% were seen once. The clonotype originates from a man younger than 35 who had mild COVID-19 (a few samples of this study predate the infection). Cell type and time point are not known. Sequencing was performed on PBMCs or a T cell subset sorted from them (not recorded which).

The CDR3 sequence: CSAQDGWAKNIQYF. The CDR3 coding sequence is TGCAGTGCTCAGGACGGCTGGGCCAAAAACATTCAGTACTTC. The genes are TRBV20-1 and TRBJ2-4, with D hard to call. Germline V CDR1 and CDR2: DFQATT, SNEGSKA (reference sequence). The CDR3 is 14 amino acids. V lost 5 bases to trimming and J lost 1 base, with 12 bases between them.